These T cell receptor beta chains were read from a single sample in a study of T cell responses to AZD1222 COVID-19 vaccine. Profiling relied on immunoSEQ multiplex PCR, and the TCRdb table lists in-frame clones only, not all of them. The data show 85,000 to 130,000 clones, 93% seen once. This material consisted of peripheral blood, taken on day 0 of AZD1222 vaccination. The receptor set was obtained from an adult in good health. The CDR3 runs from the conserved cysteine through the conserved F or W. Fields, in order: J gene, clone size, D gene, V gene, CDR3 protein, CDR3 DNA. D genes are given only for firm matches. Size is stated for part of the rows, as once, few or many counts, or as a class when the clone is expanded.

TRBJ2-7 once NA TRBV29-1 CSVGTAEQYF TGCAGCGTTGGAACTGCCGAGCAGTACTTC
TRBJ2-2 NA TRBD2 TRBV5-6 CASSLATPFSGRDTGELFF TGTGCCAGCAGCTTGGCCACACCCTTTAGCGGGAGGGACACCGGGGAGCTGTTTTTT
TRBJ2-5 NA NA TRBV7-9 CASSFGSVQETQYF TGTGCCAGCAGCTTTGGTAGCGTCCAAGAGACCCAGTACTTC
TRBJ1-4 NA NA TRBV5-1 CASSLGLATNEKLFF TGCGCCAGCAGCTTGGGTTTAGCAACTAATGAAAAACTGTTTTTT
TRBJ2-4 NA TRBD2 TRBV2 CASSVAGVKNIQYF TGTGCCAGCAGTGTCGCGGGGGTCAAAAACATTCAGTACTTC
TRBJ2-1 NA NA TRBV5-5 CASISSRGHNEQFF TGTGCCAGCATATCCTCAAGGGGCCACAATGAGCAGTTCTTC
TRBJ1-6 NA TRBD1 TRBV5-1 CASSLEETGYSPLHF TGCGCCAGCAGCTTGGAGGAGACAGGGTATTCACCCCTCCACTTT
TRBJ2-1 NA TRBD2 TRBV6-5 CASSYRTSANEQFF TGTGCCAGCAGTTATCGAACTAGCGCCAATGAGCAGTTCTTC
TRBJ2-2 once TRBD1 TRBV5-6 CASSPGQEIPWNTGELFF TGTGCCAGCAGCCCCGGACAGGAGATCCCATGGAACACCGGGGAGCTGTTTTTT
TRBJ2-2 many NA TRBV4-2 CASSRLVDAGELFF TGTGCCAGCAGCAGACTAGTAGATGCCGGGGAGCTGTTTTTT
TRBJ2-7 NA NA TRBV4-2 CASTPSVGNGVGEQYF TGTGCCAGCACCCCTTCTGTCGGGAACGGCGTAGGCGAGCAGTACTTC
TRBJ1-4 few TRBD1 TRBV28 CASRHDRGRDANEKLFF TGTGCCAGCAGACACGACAGGGGAAGGGACGCTAATGAAAAACTGTTTTTT
TRBJ1-5 NA TRBD1 TRBV30 CAWSATGVGNQPQHF TGTGCCTGGAGTGCGACAGGGGTGGGCAATCAGCCCCAGCATTTT
TRBJ2-1 NA NA TRBV24-1 CATSDSGTLGHEQFF TGTGCCACCAGTGATTCCGGGACCTTGGGCCATGAGCAGTTCTTC
TRBJ2-7 NA TRBD2 TRBV18 CASSPTSGSLYEQYF TGTGCCAGCTCGCCGACTAGCGGGAGTCTTTACGAGCAGTACTTC
TRBJ1-1 NA NA TRBV4-1 CASSQGVVQPNKNTEAFF TGCGCCAGCAGCCAAGGGGTGGTCCAACCAAACAAGAACACTGAAGCTTTCTTT
TRBJ2-7 NA TRBD2 TRBV28 CASGTGTSGTYEQYF TGTGCCAGCGGAACAGGGACTAGCGGAACCTACGAGCAGTACTTC
TRBJ2-2 NA NA TRBV7-3 CASSPGAGELFF TGTGCCAGCAGTCCGGGCGCCGGGGAGCTGTTTTTT
TRBJ2-7 NA TRBD2 TRBV7-2 CASSPWGLAISSYEQYF TGTGCCAGCAGCCCATGGGGACTAGCGATAAGCTCCTACGAGCAGTACTTC
TRBJ2-3 NA NA TRBV5-1 CASSQTTTPGSDTQYF TGCGCCAGCAGCCAAACTACAACCCCCGGGTCAGATACGCAGTATTTT
TRBJ1-3 once NA TRBV7-9 CASSYGVGGNTIYF TGTGCCAGCAGCTACGGGGTAGGAGGAAACACCATATATTTT
TRBJ1-5 NA NA TRBV27 CASSLSVRNQPQHF TGTGCCAGCAGTTTATCGGTCAGGAATCAGCCCCAGCATTTT
TRBJ2-3 NA NA TRBV11-3 CASSLGRLVTDTQYF TGTGCCAGCAGCTTAGGGAGACTAGTCACAGATACGCAGTATTTT
TRBJ2-7 NA NA TRBV28 CASSFRGRAYEQYF TGTGCCAGCAGTTTCCGGGGAAGGGCCTACGAGCAGTACTTC
TRBJ2-7 once NA TRBV7-2 CASSLLYEQYF TGTGCCAGCAGCTTATTATACGAGCAGTACTTC
TRBJ1-2 NA NA TRBV5-8 CASSSISSNYGYTF TGTGCCAGCAGCTCTATAAGTTCTAACTATGGCTACACCTTC
TRBJ1-3 NA NA TRBV10-3 CAISESVRNTIYF TGTGCCATCAGTGAGAGTGTGAGAAACACCATATATTTT
TRBJ1-1 NA NA TRBV7-2 CASSLAAGSTEAFF TGTGCCAGCAGCTTAGCGGCAGGAAGTACTGAAGCTTTCTTT
TRBJ2-1 NA NA TRBV6-4 CASSDSGSLGSEQFF TGTGCCAGCAGTGACTCTGGATCCCTGGGTTCGGAGCAGTTCTTC